The 20 T cell receptor beta chains reported below all come from one sample, sequenced in a study of cytomegalovirus exposure and HLA in healthy donors. Researchers ran the PCR with 60 Vbeta and 13 Jbeta primers. This table comes from immunoSEQ multiplex PCR, and its TCRdb copy is limited to in-frame clones, with some not included. The sample contains about 150,000 clones, 66% of which appear only once. Sequencing input: PBMCs. The receptors derive from a human donor in good health.

The chain couples TRBV4-3 to TRBJ2-3, with D possibly matching TRBD1 (5 bases). V was clipped by 3 bases and J by 1 base, with 11 bases between them. The germline CDR1 and CDR2 sequences are LGHNA and YSLEER. CDR3 length: 15 amino acids. CDR3 coding DNA: TGCGCCAGCAGCCACCAGGGAAGCGGCACAGATACGCAGTATTTT. The encoded protein is CASSHQGSGTDTQYF.

The V gene is TRBV7-9, the J gene TRBJ2-5; D not resolved. V was clipped by 3 bases and J by 3 bases, with 2 bases between them. Germline values: CDR1 SEHNR, CDR2 FQNEAQ (reference sequence). The CDR3 is made up of 11 amino acids. CDR3 coding DNA: TGTGCCAGCAGCTTTAAAGAGACCCAGTACTTC. The encoded protein is CASSFKETQYF.

A word on this clone: Other DNA sequences in this specimen translate into the identical CDR3. This sequence joins TRBV5-1 and TRBJ2-6; possible D gene TRBD1, 5 bases. The CDR3 covers 15 residues. With 0 bases removed from V and 4 bases from J, the gap between germline ends came to 8 bases. The V gene's germline CDR1 is SGHRS and CDR2 YFSETQ. The CDR3: CASSLGGSGANVLTF. CDR3 sequence (DNA): TGCGCCAGCAGCTTGGGGGGCTCCGGGGCCAACGTCCTGACTTTC.

The chain combines TRBV28 with TRBJ2-1; a possible D gene is TRBD2 (6 bases). The germline gives CDR1 MDHEN, CDR2 SYDVKM. The CDR3 has 13 residues. Trimming stripped 1 base from V and 6 bases from J, with 7 bases between. CDR3 sequence: CASSLYGGNEQFF. DNA of the CDR3: TGTGCCAGCAGTTTATACGGGGGCAATGAGCAGTTCTTC.

The rearrangement uses TRBV18 and TRBJ1-1, with 7 nucleotides matching TRBD1. The CDR3 spans 15 residues. Germline-derived CDR1 and CDR2 are KGHSH and LQKENI. The J segment lost 0 bases and the V segment lost 4 bases, leaving 5 bases of the junction unmatched. The CDR3, as DNA: TGTGCCAGCTCACTACCGGGACAGTTGAACACTGAAGCTTTCTTT. Translation: CASSLPGQLNTEAFF.

This chain joins TRBV11-2 and TRBJ2-1, with TRBD2 matching over 7 bases. Germline-derived CDR1 and CDR2 are SGHAT and FQNNGV. V trimming: 2 bases; J trimming: 0 bases; junction bases outside the gene matches: 7. The CDR3 has 17 amino acids. In nucleotides, the CDR3 is TGTGCCAGCAGCTTAAGGCCCCCGGGAGGCTCCTACAATGAGCAGTTCTTC. This codes for CASSLRPPGGSYNEQFF.

The V gene is TRBV10-3, the J gene TRBJ2-2; D is ambiguous. CDR3 length: 13 amino acids. V shed 2 bases and J shed 4 bases, with 5 bases lying between them. CDR1 ENHRY and CDR2 SYGVKD come from the germline V gene. CDR3 nucleotides: TGTGCCATCAGTGAGGGCGGCACCGGGGAGCTGTTTTTT. It yields the protein CAISEGGTGELFF.

The chain employs TRBV7-9 and TRBJ1-2; the match to TRBD1 covers 12 bases. This CDR3 comprises 15 residues. The germline V gene encodes CDR1 SEHNR and CDR2 FQNEAQ (reference sequence). V shed 4 bases, J shed 5 bases, and the junction held 5 bases outside the gene matches. CDR3 sequence: CASSWGTGGDYGYTF. CDR3 nucleotide sequence: TGTGCCAGCAGCTGGGGGACAGGGGGCGATTATGGCTACACCTTC.

The J gene is TRBJ1-5, the V gene TRBV19; D gene unclear. CDR3 length equals 13 residues. CDR1 LNHDA and CDR2 SQIVND come from the germline V gene (reference sequence). V lost 2 bases to trimming and J lost 3 bases, with 5 bases between them. The chain's CDR3 is CASSINLNQPQHF. In DNA, the CDR3 is TGTGCCAGTAGTATAAATCTCAATCAGCCCCAGCATTTT.

J is TRBJ2-7 and V is TRBV19, with a tentative D call TRBD2 (6 bases). CDR3 length equals 13 residues. Germline V gene sequence: CDR1 LNHDA, CDR2 SQIVND (reference sequence). With 9 bases removed from V and 3 bases from J, the gap between germline ends came to 15 bases. In DNA form, the CDR3 reads TGTGCCAGCGGCGGGACCCAGTTCTACGAGCAGTACTTC. Protein product: CASGGTQFYEQYF.

CDR3 coding DNA: TGCAGCGTCGCCCAATCGGGAGGACCGCGGGAGCAGTACTTC. This translates into CSVAQSGGPREQYF. This chain uses TRBV29-1 with TRBJ2-7, with 7 positions matching TRBD2. CDR3 length: 14 residues. CDR1 is SQVTM, CDR2 ANQGSEA, per germline. After removal of 6 bases from V and 7 bases from J, the junction contained 15 bases not matched to a gene.

This clone was recorded a few times. The chain joins TRBV5-1 to TRBJ1-4; D is uncertain. The CDR3 has 11 amino acids. Trimming took off 2 bases at V and 7 bases at J, with 3 bases between the two ends. Germline V gene sequence: CDR1 SGHRS, CDR2 YFSETQ. The CDR3 region has the DNA TGCGCCAGCAGCTTCAGTGAAAAACTGTTTTTT. It specifies CASSFSEKLFF.

The rearrangement uses TRBV6-6 and TRBJ2-5, with D unresolved. This CDR3 is built from 14 residues. V was pared by 0 bases and J by 2 bases, with 7 bases between. The germline V gene encodes CDR1 MNHNY and CDR2 SVGAGI (reference sequence). The CDR3 DNA reads as TGTGCCAGCAGTTACTCGACACGGCAAGAGACCCAGTACTTC. Translation gives CASSYSTRQETQYF.

This clone was recorded once. The CDR3 nucleotides read TGTGCCAGCAGTTCAGGACTAGCGGGAAGGAACGAGCAGTACTTC. Residues: CASSSGLAGRNEQYF. The chain uses TRBV28 and TRBJ2-7; 12 bases agree with TRBD2. Trimming at V came to 4 bases and at J to 5 bases, leaving 6 bases not matched to a gene. The CDR3 runs to 15 residues. In germline, CDR1 is MDHEN, CDR2 SYDVKM.

This chain connects TRBV6-6 to TRBJ1-1; no clear D gene. The CDR3 has 11 amino acids. Trimming pared 8 bases from V and 7 bases from J, leaving 11 bases between. Germline CDR1 reads MNHNY; CDR2 reads SVGAGI (reference sequence). The CDR3 DNA reads TGTGCCAGCCGAGTGAGCGGTGAAGCTTTCTTT. Protein: CASRVSGEAFF.

V gene TRBV11-2 combines with J gene TRBJ2-3, with 12 bases lining up with TRBD2. The CDR3 covers 19 residues. The germline gives CDR1 SGHAT, CDR2 FQNNGV. The trim removed 8 bases at V and 4 bases at J, leaving 19 bases unmatched. This CDR3 is CASRTSRTSGIRGADTQYF. The CDR3 DNA sequence: TGTGCCAGCCGGACCAGTAGGACTAGCGGGATTCGCGGGGCAGATACGCAGTATTTT. Combining the CDR3 with reference TRBV11-2 and TRBJ2-3 gives the whole variable domain EAGVAQSPRYKIIEKRQSVAFWCNPISGHATLYWYQQILGQGPKLLIQFQNNGVVDDSQLPKDRFSAERLKGVDSTLKIQPAKLEDSAVYLCASRTSRTSGIRGADTQYFGPGTRLTVL.

The chain has TRBV9 and TRBJ2-6; TRBD1 agrees at 9 bases. The CDR3 length is 20 residues. V was pared by 0 bases and J by 4 bases, with 14 bases of the junction left unmatched. The V gene's germline CDR1 is SGDLS and CDR2 YYNGEE. Written as DNA, the CDR3 is TGTGCCAGCAGCGTAGCTGGGGGGACAGGGATGAGAGTAGGGGCCAACGTCCTGACTTTC. Residues: CASSVAGGTGMRVGANVLTF.

For the CDR3, the DNA is TGTGCCAGCAGCCTCACGAGCATGAACACTGAAGCTTTCTTT. This translates into CASSLTSMNTEAFF. This sequence joins TRBV6-5 and TRBJ1-1; D gene unclear. Germline CDR1 is MNHEY and CDR2 is SVGAGI. CDR3 length: 14 residues. Trimming left V 6 bases short and J 0 bases short, with 11 bases between.

The chain joins TRBV5-1 to TRBJ1-2; 7 nucleotides agree with TRBD1. CDR1 and CDR2 (germline): SGHRS, YFSETQ. The junction had 2 bases not matched to a gene; V was cut back by 1 base and J by 2 bases. This CDR3 comprises 14 residues. The CDR3 loop reads CASSLPGQNYGYTF. CDR3 nucleotides: TGCGCCAGCAGCTTGCCGGGACAGAACTATGGCTACACCTTC.

This clone was seen more than once but under ten times. This chain links TRBV4-1 with TRBJ1-4; possibly TRBD1 for D (5 bases). Germline CDR1 and CDR2: MGHRA and YSYEKL. This CDR3 comprises 17 residues. Trimming took off 3 bases at V and 7 bases at J, with 21 bases between the two ends. The CDR3 sequence: CASSQGPRGGRGEKLFF. CDR3 coding DNA: TGCGCCAGCAGCCAGGGCCCTCGCGGGGGTAGGGGTGAAAAACTGTTTTTT.